This T cell receptor beta chain derives from a study of blood T cell repertoires in COVID-19. Study-wide background: The United States, Italy and Spain were the sources of the acute and convalescent COVID-19 samples.

Authors' analysis steps: Estimates of nucleated cell counts were drawn from the amplification of reference gene primers. Profiling relied on immunoSEQ multiplex PCR, and the TCRdb table lists in-frame clones only, not all of them. V and J calls and clone size are as listed in that table; D and trimming were resolved from the DNA. The sample yields approximately 210,000 clones, roughly four fifths seen once. Researchers sorted participants into cohorts using their self-reported clinical history. Symptom resolution, clearance, or two negative PCRs marked the recovered donors of Cohort 3. Trimming cost V 2 bases and J 2 bases; bases outside gene matches: 9. This CDR3 has 18 amino acids. CDR1 is SGHRS and CDR2 is YFSETQ in the germline V gene.

The TCR was taken from a woman aged 55-69 years who had recovered from COVID-19. Sequences were obtained from PBMCs or T cells enriched from blood (not recorded which). The chain has TRBV5-1 and TRBJ2-1; TRBD2 matches at 11 bases. The CDR3 region is CASSFLLAGAPPYNEQFF. The CDR3 coding sequence is TGCGCCAGCAGCTTTTTACTAGCGGGAGCGCCACCCTACAATGAGCAGTTCTTC.